The text below deals with one TCR beta chain. The target antigen is unknown. Germline V gives CDR1 GTSNPN, CDR2 SVGIG (reference sequence). The CDR3 extends over 14 amino acids. V lost 2 bases and J lost 0, with 7 bases in between. The data are from a study of cytomegalovirus exposure and HLA in healthy donors. Study at large: Of all 400 or so donors who were genotyped, about 84% belonged to the Caucasian-associated ancestry cluster. Findings and caveats of the study: The analysis excluded some indistinguishable V segments, including TRBV6-2 and TRBV6-3.

Each donor's status was that of a healthy bone marrow donor. Primers: 60 Vbeta forward and 13 Jbeta reverse. Profiled with immunoSEQ multiplex PCR; TCRdb holds only in-frame clones, not every one. The repertoire holds 150,000 or so clones, with 60% to 80% as singletons. The sequenced sample consisted of PBMCs. The chain is built from TRBV30 and TRBJ1-4; no clear D gene. The origin of this receptor is a woman aged 25 to 39 in good health and CMV-seronegative. Here the CDR3 DNA reads TGTGCCTGGAGTCGGGGTTCAACTAATGAAAAACTGTTTTTT. Its protein is CAWSRGSTNEKLFF. The whole variable domain, filled in from reference TRBV30 and TRBJ1-4, reads SQTIHQWPATLVQPVGSPLSLECTVEGTSNPNLYWYRQAAGRGLQLLFYSVGIGQISSEVPQNLSASRPQDRQFILSSKKLLLSDSGFYLCAWSRGSTNEKLFFGSGTQLSVL.